This passage covers 28 T cell receptor beta chains from one sample sequenced in a study of blood T cells in healthy people across ages. A sample-barcoded 5' primer and a J-beta primer mix were used in a second PCR of roughly 6 to 11 cycles. TCRdb re-called the 5' RACE reads with MiXCR, one entry per CDR3 protein. The sample lists roughly 800,000 distinct CDR3 sequences; roughly 64% were seen once. Sequences were obtained from blood. The receptors come from a man aged 30-40 years in good health.

This chain joins TRBV6-5 and TRBJ1-2; possible D gene TRBD1, 5 bases. The CDR3 has 13 amino acids. The V end was cut by 6 bases, the J end by 4 bases, with 12 bases between. The germline CDR1 and CDR2 sequences are MNHEY and SVGAGI. CDR3 loop: CASRGLWGYGYTF. The DNA for the CDR3 is TGTGCCAGCAGGGGGCTTTGGGGCTATGGCTACACCTTC.

The sample holds one count of this clonotype. This chain joins TRBV28 and TRBJ2-4, with D perhaps matching TRBD1 (7 bases). The CDR3 is made up of 22 amino acids. The V end lost 4 bases, the J end lost 0 bases, and 31 bases lay between the germline ends. The germline V gene has CDR1 MDHEN and CDR2 SYDVKM. The CDR3 protein is CASSSGKRPGGLKIVAKNIQYF. For the CDR3, the DNA is TGTGCCAGCAGTTCCGGGAAACGGCCAGGGGGGTTAAAGATTGTAGCCAAAAACATTCAGTACTTC.

This chain connects TRBV11-2 to TRBJ2-1, with 9 bases lining up with TRBD1. This CDR3 contains 15 residues. CDR1 and CDR2 (germline): SGHAT, FQNNGV. V lost 5 bases and J lost 4; bases outside the gene matches: 6. The CDR3: CASSGDRVSYNEQFF. The CDR3 DNA follows: TGTGCCAGCAGCGGGGACAGGGTTTCATACAATGAGCAGTTCTTC.

The chain has TRBV20-1 and TRBJ1-2; D is possibly TRBD1 (5 bases). The germline gives CDR1 DFQATT, CDR2 SNEGSKA (reference sequence). The V end was cut by 5 bases, the J end by 4 bases, with 11 bases between. The CDR3 spans 12 residues. CDR3 nucleotides: TGCAGTGCTCGCCAGGGTGTCTATGGCTACACCTTC. As protein: CSARQGVYGYTF.

This clonotype was counted a few times. This chain links TRBV6-5 with TRBJ2-7; maybe TRBD2 (6 bases). The germline V gene encodes CDR1 MNHEY and CDR2 SVGAGI. There are 15 residues in the CDR3. V shed 6 bases and J shed 1 base, with 16 bases lying between them. The CDR3 coding sequence is TGTGCCAGCAGCCAGGGAGGATCGGTATCCTACGAGCAGTACTTC. Protein product: CASSQGGSVSYEQYF.

This sequence joins TRBV11-2 and TRBJ2-7; perhaps TRBD2 as D (6 bases). This CDR3 is built from 23 residues. Germline loops: CDR1 SGHAT, CDR2 FQNNGV. V was shortened by 3 bases and J by 7 bases, with 43 bases between the two germline ends. The CDR3 region is CASSFHESVRAILGGRPTWEQYF. The DNA for the CDR3 is TGTGCCAGCAGCTTTCATGAGTCCGTTCGGGCGATCCTGGGAGGACGGCCTACGTGGGAGCAGTACTTC. Full variable domain (remainder filled in from reference TRBV11-2 and TRBJ2-7): EAGVAQSPRYKIIEKRQSVAFWCNPISGHATLYWYQQILGQGPKLLIQFQNNGVVDDSQLPKDRFSAERLKGVDSTLKIQPAKLEDSAVYLCASSFHESVRAILGGRPTWEQYFGPGTRLTVT.

This clonotype was detected once. The chain carries TRBV7-9 and TRBJ1-5; D is undetermined. There are 17 residues in the CDR3. Germline CDR1 reads SEHNR; CDR2 reads FQNEAQ (reference sequence). The ends were cut back, 1 base at V and 0 bases at J, with 13 bases in the middle. The CDR3 DNA sequence: TGTGCCAGCAGCTTAGGGTCTGAGTTTTATAGCAATCAGCCCCAGCATTTT. The encoded protein is CASSLGSEFYSNQPQHF.

The V gene is TRBV10-3, the J gene TRBJ1-2; TRBD1 aligns across 8 bases. This CDR3 contains 13 residues. Germline values: CDR1 ENHRY, CDR2 SYGVKD. V was pared by 7 bases and J by 8 bases, with 9 bases of the junction left unmatched. CDR3 coding DNA: TGTGCCATCAACCAGGGGGCGGCTGACGGCTACACCTTC. This encodes CAINQGAADGYTF.

This clonotype has just a few counts. V is TRBV12-3 or TRBV12-4 and J is TRBJ1-5; TRBD1 matches at 7 bases. This CDR3 is 14 amino acids long. V dropped 8 bases and J dropped 2; count of bases not matched to a gene: 6. The CDR3 reads CASARTGGNQPQHF. CDR3 DNA: TGTGCCAGCGCTAGGACAGGCGGCAATCAGCCCCAGCATTTT.

The chain uses TRBV7-9 and TRBJ2-1; 9 bases are shared with TRBD1. This CDR3 is 16 amino acids long. The trim removed 5 bases at V and 4 bases at J, leaving 9 bases unmatched. CDR1 is SEHNR, CDR2 FQNEAQ, per germline (reference sequence). Written as DNA, the CDR3 is TGTGCCAGCAGCGAATCCGACAGGGGGGCTTACAATGAGCAGTTCTTC. Amino acids: CASSESDRGAYNEQFF.

V and J are TRBV12-3 or TRBV12-4 and TRBJ2-1, with 12 positions matching TRBD2. The CDR3 has 18 residues. V trimming: 3 bases; J trimming: 7 bases; junction bases outside the gene matches: 13. CDR3 protein: CASSLGLAGGPRQNEQFF. The CDR3 DNA reads as TGTGCCAGCAGTTTGGGGCTAGCGGGAGGGCCCAGGCAGAATGAGCAGTTCTTC.

This clonotype showed up just a few times. This chain uses TRBV6-2 or TRBV6-3 with TRBJ2-7; D uncertain. V was cut by 2 bases and J by 5 bases, with 4 bases left in between. The CDR3 is 11 amino acids. The germline V gene has CDR1 MNHEY and CDR2 SVGEGT. In DNA, the CDR3 is TGTGCCAGCAGTTACGTGGACGAGCAGTACTTC. Translation gives CASSYVDEQYF.

The chain uses TRBV12-3 or TRBV12-4 and TRBJ2-4, with unresolved D. The assigned J gene may be wrong: the sequence end matches TRBJ2-5 better. This CDR3 contains 14 residues. The CDR3 is CASRPSDTQQTQYF. Here the CDR3 DNA reads TGTGCCAGCAGACCATCTGACACACAGCAGACCCAGTACTTC.

The chain has TRBV7-9 and TRBJ1-2, with D unclear. V lost 1 base and J 0 bases, leaving 12 bases between the germline ends. Germline CDR1 SEHNR, CDR2 FQNEAQ (reference sequence). The CDR3 is made up of 16 amino acids. This CDR3 reads CASSLGGSRTNYGYTF. CDR3 coding DNA: TGTGCCAGCAGCTTAGGGGGAAGCAGAACTAACTATGGCTACACCTTC.

The table lists this clonotype with a few counts. V and J are TRBV4-3 and TRBJ2-4; D is unresolved. Trimming shortened V by 0 bases and J by 12 bases, and 15 bases separated the two germline ends. The V gene's germline CDR1 is LGHNA and CDR2 YSLEER. This CDR3 is 14 amino acids long. The DNA of the CDR3 is TGCGCCAGCAGCCAAGATTATCGCTGGTTAGGTCAGTACTTC. Translating gives CASSQDYRWLGQYF.

J is TRBJ1-5 and V is TRBV10-2, with 7 bases identical to TRBD1. V was pared by 7 bases and J by 6 bases, with 6 bases of the junction left unmatched. The germline V gene encodes CDR1 WSHSY and CDR2 SAAADI. The CDR3 loop spans 13 amino acids. The CDR3 loop reads CASTRGGGQPQHF. Here the CDR3 DNA reads TGCGCCAGCACCAGGGGGGGCGGTCAGCCCCAGCATTTT.

The chain joins TRBV2 to TRBJ1-4, with D possibly TRBD1 on 6 matching bases. Germline V gene sequence: CDR1 SNHLY, CDR2 FYNNEI. The CDR3 has 14 residues. V gave up 6 bases and J gave up 7 bases, with 15 bases separating them. CDR3 bases: TGTGCCAGCAGGAACCAGGGGAGCGGTGAAAAACTGTTTTTT. Translating gives CASRNQGSGEKLFF.

CDR3 sequence (DNA): TGCAGCGTTATGTTCTCTCGGGGCGGTACGGGTAATGAGCAGTTCTTC. Translated, it gives CSVMFSRGGTGNEQFF. The chain links TRBV29-1 to TRBJ2-1; the D gene could be TRBD1 or TRBD2 (5 bases each). The CDR3 runs 16 residues. The ends were cut back, 5 bases at V and 7 bases at J, with 24 bases in the middle. The germline V gene encodes CDR1 SQVTM and CDR2 ANQGSEA.

This clonotype has more than one count but fewer than ten. The chain employs TRBV10-3 and TRBJ2-7; the match to TRBD1 covers 11 bases. The length of the CDR3 is 12 residues. Per germline, CDR1 ENHRY and CDR2 SYGVKD. Trimming took 10 bases from V and 5 from J; bases not matched to a gene: 4. The CDR3 region has the DNA TGTGCCACGGGACAGGGGGACGACGAGCAGTACTTC. Encoded protein: CATGQGDDEQYF.

This clonotype was seen a handful of times. The chain has TRBV20-1 and TRBJ2-5, with unresolved D. This CDR3 region has 13 residues. CDR1 is DFQATT and CDR2 is SNEGSKA in the germline V gene (reference sequence). V was pared by 0 bases and J by 7 bases, with 12 bases between. CDR3 DNA sequence: TGCAGTGCTAGAGACAGCCCAAGACGGACCCAGTACTTC. Translation: CSARDSPRRTQYF.

This clonotype was found many times. The V call is TRBV12-3 or TRBV12-4, the J call TRBJ1-2; D gene unclear. V lost 8 bases and J 7 bases, leaving 2 bases between the germline ends. The CDR3 loop spans 8 amino acids. CDR3 bases: TGTGCCAGCGGTGGCTACACCTTC. It translates to CASGGYTF.

CDR3 in amino acids: CASSLVSGVYNSPLHF. DNA of the CDR3: TGTGCCAGCAGCTTAGTGTCTGGTGTCTATAATTCACCCCTCCACTTT. This chain joins TRBV7-2 and TRBJ1-6; D gene ambiguous. This CDR3 comprises 16 residues. CDR1 is SGHTA, CDR2 FQGNSA, per germline. The V end was cut by 1 base, the J end by 3 bases, with 10 bases between.

V gene TRBV12-3 or TRBV12-4 combines with J gene TRBJ1-2; TRBD1 matches at 7 bases. Trimming removed 2 bases from V and 7 bases from J; junction bases left unmatched: 10. The CDR3 is 15 amino acids. CDR3 region: CASSLLTGAVVGYTF. CDR3 sequence (DNA): TGTGCCAGCAGTTTATTAACAGGGGCGGTTGTTGGCTACACCTTC.

This clonotype was observed a few times. V and J are TRBV28 and TRBJ2-4; TRBD2 aligns across 11 bases. The germline V gene encodes CDR1 MDHEN and CDR2 SYDVKM. The V and J ends lost 9 bases and 0 bases, in that order; junction bases with no gene match: 7. CDR3 length: 16 amino acids. CDR3: CASSTSGRLAKNIQYF. CDR3 nucleotides: TGTGCCAGTTCCACTAGCGGGAGACTAGCCAAAAACATTCAGTACTTC. The full variable domain, in which reference TRBV28 and TRBJ2-4 provide the parts outside the CDR3, is DVKVTQSSRYLVKRTGEKVFLECVQDMDHENMFWYRQDPGLGLRLIYFSYDVKMKEKGDIPEGYSVSREKKERFSLILESASTNQTSMYLCASSTSGRLAKNIQYFGAGTRLSVL.

The chain couples TRBV10-3 to TRBJ1-4; D perhaps matches TRBD1 (6 bases). Germline CDR1 ENHRY, CDR2 SYGVKD. Trimming removed 6 bases from V and 8 bases from J, with 13 bases in between. This CDR3 has 13 residues. The CDR3 region is CAISGQSGEKLFF. In DNA, the CDR3 is TGTGCCATCAGCGGACAGTCCGGAGAAAAACTGTTTTTT.

Worth noting for this clonotype: Possible read error: a much larger clone is one base away. This chain connects TRBV3-1 to TRBJ2-7, with D unclear. V shed 2 bases and J shed 7 bases, with 15 bases lying between them. The CDR3 is 14 amino acids. Looked up from germline, CDR1 is LGHDT and CDR2 is YNNKEL (reference sequence). The CDR3 region is CASSQSPASNEQYF. The CDR3 DNA follows: TGTGCCAGCAGCCAAAGTCCTGCCAGCAATGAGCAGTACTTC.

This rearrangement joins TRBV4-3 to TRBJ1-6; the D gene is possibly TRBD1 (6 bases). This CDR3 region has 15 residues. Germline V CDR1 and CDR2: LGHNA, YSLEER. Trimming removed 0 bases from V and 9 bases from J, with 12 bases in between. The CDR3 protein is CASSQETGSSSPLHF. The CDR3 nucleotides are TGCGCCAGCAGCCAAGAGACAGGCTCTAGTTCACCCCTCCACTTT.

V and J are TRBV20-1 and TRBJ2-7; D gene unclear. V was pared by 2 bases and J by 4 bases, with 15 bases between. From germline, CDR1 is DFQATT and CDR2 SNEGSKA (reference sequence). CDR3 length: 14 residues. The CDR3: CSARSPKLGYEQYF. CDR3 nucleotide sequence: TGCAGTGCTAGATCGCCCAAACTCGGATACGAGCAGTACTTC.